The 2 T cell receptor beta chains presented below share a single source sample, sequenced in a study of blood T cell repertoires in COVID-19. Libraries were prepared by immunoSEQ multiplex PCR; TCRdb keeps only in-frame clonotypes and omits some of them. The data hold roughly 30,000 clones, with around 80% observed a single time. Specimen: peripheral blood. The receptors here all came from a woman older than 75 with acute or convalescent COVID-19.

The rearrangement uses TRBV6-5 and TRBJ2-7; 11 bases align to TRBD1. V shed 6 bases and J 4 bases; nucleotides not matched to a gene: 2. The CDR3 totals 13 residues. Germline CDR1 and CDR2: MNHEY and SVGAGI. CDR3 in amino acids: CASSRDRGYEQYF. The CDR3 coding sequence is TGTGCCAGCAGCCGGGACAGGGGGTACGAGCAGTACTTC.

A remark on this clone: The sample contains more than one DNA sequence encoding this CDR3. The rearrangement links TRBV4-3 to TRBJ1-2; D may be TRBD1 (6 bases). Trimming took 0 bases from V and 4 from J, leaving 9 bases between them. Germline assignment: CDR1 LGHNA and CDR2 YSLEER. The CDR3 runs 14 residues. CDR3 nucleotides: TGCGCCAGCAGCCAAGATAAACAGGGCTATGGCTACACCTTC. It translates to CASSQDKQGYGYTF.